The text below deals with one TCR beta chain. Its antigen is not known. This entry comes from a study of cytomegalovirus exposure and HLA in healthy donors. CDR1 LNHDA and CDR2 SQIVND come from the germline V gene (reference sequence). Trimming took 7 bases from V and 5 from J; bases not matched to a gene: 8. The CDR3 is 15 residues long. Notes on the study in general: V- and J-gene trimming in TCR beta was tied to a missense DCLRE1C variant by an analysis performed later.

With 60 Vbeta and 13 Jbeta primers, the PCR was carried out. Here immunoSEQ multiplex PCR was the method, and the copy in TCRdb shows in-frame clones only, minus some. Altogether about 70,000 clones are present, approximately 64% being singletons, with the ten largest covering 15% to 20%. The V and J genes are TRBV19 and TRBJ2-1; 10 nucleotides align to TRBD2. Sequences were obtained from PBMCs. The sequence came from a man aged 35-49 years in good health and CMV-seropositive. The CDR3 DNA is TGTGCCAGTAAGCAAAGGACTAGCGGAAACAATGAGCAGTTCTTC. It codes for CASKQRTSGNNEQFF.